The 13 T cell receptor beta chains given below trace back to one sample, sequenced in a study of blood T cell repertoires in COVID-19. Sequencing was performed with immunoSEQ multiplex PCR; in TCRdb, only in-frame clones are kept and a portion is missing. The sample records 85,000 to 130,000 clones, 91% being singletons. Source material: peripheral blood. Receptors were obtained from a man in his 60s with acute or convalescent COVID-19.

Of note for this clone: A read error may produce the germline difference seen at one junction end. V and J are TRBV3-1 (or the pseudogene TRBV3-2) and TRBJ2-3; 8 bases line up with TRBD2. The CDR3 runs to 12 residues. Germline V lookup: CDR1 LGHDT, CDR2 YNNKEL (reference sequence). CDR3: CASSQGSLAGSF. The CDR3 nucleotides are TGTGCCAGCAGCCAAGGCAGCTTAGCGGGGAGTTTT.

The V call is TRBV9, the J call TRBJ1-2, with 7 nucleotides matching TRBD1. Germline assignment: CDR1 SGDLS and CDR2 YYNGEE. Losses at the gene ends were 1 base for V and 4 bases for J; bases not matched to a gene: 1. CDR3 length: 13 residues. The CDR3 DNA is TGTGCCAGCAGCGTACAGGGGGTCTATGGCTACACCTTC. This codes for CASSVQGVYGYTF.

The rearrangement uses TRBV7-6 and TRBJ1-6, with 7 bases matching TRBD1. CDR1 is SGHVS, CDR2 FNYEAQ, per germline. The CDR3 is 13 residues long. V lost 5 bases and J lost 9; bases outside the gene matches: 4. The CDR3 sequence: CASSPQGFSPLHF. The CDR3 bases are TGTGCCAGCAGCCCACAGGGGTTTTCACCCCTCCACTTT.

The rearrangement joins TRBV30 to TRBJ2-7, with TRBD1 matching 11 bases. The CDR3 length is 15 residues. The V gene's germline CDR1 is GTSNPN and CDR2 SVGIG (reference sequence). The J segment lost 2 bases and the V segment lost 1 base, leaving 4 bases of the junction unmatched. The CDR3 is CAWSARTGGTYEQYV. In nucleotides, the CDR3 is TGTGCCTGGAGTGCACGGACAGGGGGCACCTACGAGCAGTACGTC.

The chain employs TRBV19 and TRBJ2-1; the D is unclear. CDR1 LNHDA and CDR2 SQIVND come from the germline V gene (reference sequence). The CDR3 totals 15 residues. The ends were cut back, 5 bases at V and 0 bases at J, with 11 bases in the middle. The CDR3 region has the DNA TGTGCCAGTAGTGCCCGAGGCTCCTCCTACAATGAGCAGTTCTTC. Its translation is CASSARGSSYNEQFF.

The chain combines TRBV19 with TRBJ2-3; no definite D call. V was clipped by 3 bases and J by 5 bases, with 6 bases between them. CDR3 length: 12 residues. CDR1 and CDR2 (germline): LNHDA, SQIVND (reference sequence). CDR3 in DNA: TGTGCCAGTAGTATTAAGCGAGATACGCAGTATTTT. Translating it yields CASSIKRDTQYF. Looking up the rest from reference TRBV19 and TRBJ2-3 gives the full variable domain: DGGITQSPKYLFRKEGQNVTLSCEQNLNHDAMYWYRQDPGQGLRLIYYSQIVNDFQKGDIAEGYSVSREKKESFPLTVTSAQKNPTAFYLCASSIKRDTQYFGPGTRLTVL.

The CDR3 nucleotides read TGTGCCAGCAGCACGCCGACAGGGGGCACTTCGAACACCGGGGAGCTGTTTTTT. This encodes CASSTPTGGTSNTGELFF. The V and J genes are TRBV21-1 and TRBJ2-2; TRBD1 was called by the table and not checked on the DNA. TRBV21-1 is tagged as a pseudogene. The CDR3 is 18 residues long.

The J gene is TRBJ2-5, the V gene TRBV7-8; D is uncertain. Trimming cost V 1 base and J 5 bases, with 8 bases left between them. The CDR3 covers 13 residues. Germline V CDR1 and CDR2: SGHVS, FQNEAQ. CDR3 in amino acids: CASSLDLRETQYF. The CDR3, as DNA: TGTGCCAGCAGCTTAGACCTGAGGGAGACCCAGTACTTC.

The chain recombines TRBV24-1 with TRBJ2-3; 8 bases map to TRBD2. Germline V gene data show CDR1 as KGHDR and CDR2 as SFDVKD. The CDR3 length is 18 residues. V lost 4 bases and J lost 1; bases outside the gene matches: 12. The CDR3 region is CATSDSPRTSLGTDTQYF. Written as DNA, the CDR3 is TGTGCCACCAGTGACTCCCCCCGGACTAGCTTAGGCACAGATACGCAGTATTTT.

DNA for the CDR3: TGTGCCAGCAGCGTAGGGACTAGCGTCGGGACCCAGTACTTC. Translating gives CASSVGTSVGTQYF. This chain uses TRBV2 with TRBJ2-5; TRBD2 matches 10 bases. Germline V CDR1 and CDR2: SNHLY, FYNNEI. V was pared by 6 bases and J by 7 bases, with 8 bases of the junction left unmatched. The CDR3 is 14 residues long.

The J gene is TRBJ2-1, the V gene TRBV6-4; D possibly corresponds to TRBD2 (5 bases). The CDR3 length is 16 residues. Trimming cost V 3 bases and J 1 base, with 13 bases left between them. The V gene's germline CDR1 is MRHNA and CDR2 SNTAGT. In DNA form, the CDR3 reads TGTGCCAGCAGTGAGGATCTTACTAGGTCCTACAATGAGCAGTTCTTC. Amino acid sequence: CASSEDLTRSYNEQFF.

The rearrangement links TRBV6-5 to TRBJ2-7; 10 bases are shared with TRBD1. The CDR3 is 12 amino acids. Germline values: CDR1 MNHEY, CDR2 SVGAGI. The junction had 6 bases not matched to a gene; V was cut back by 7 bases and J by 9 bases. The CDR3 is CASMKDRGVQYV. CDR3 sequence (DNA): TGTGCCAGCATGAAGGACAGGGGGGTGCAGTACGTC.

The chain employs TRBV7-8 and TRBJ1-2, with TRBD1 matching over 9 bases. The length of the CDR3 is 12 residues. V was clipped by 6 bases and J by 7 bases; unmatched bases: 3. Germline CDR1 and CDR2: SGHVS and FQNEAQ. CDR3 region: CASSTGGFGYTF. The DNA of the CDR3 is TGTGCCAGCAGTACAGGGGGCTTTGGCTACACCTTC.